This T cell receptor beta chain stems from a study of regulatory T cells in long-lasting Graves disease. Whole-study context: Over 5 years of antithyroid drugs with positive TSH receptor antibodies was taken to mean persistent Graves' disease.

For TCR beta, libraries came from iRepertoire HTBI primers and Arm-PCR of CDR3 regions. TCRdb reanalysed the multiplex PCR reads using MiXCR and keeps one entry per CDR3 protein. The table lists almost 350,000 distinct CDR3 sequences, about 20% of them singletons. Findings and caveats of the study: Because few samples were included, accuracy may have been lower. New patients shared around 980 public clonotypes, and persistent patients shared more, with around 2,600.

Germline loops: CDR1 LGHNT, CDR2 FRNRAP. Trimming stripped 8 bases from V and 2 bases from J, with 15 bases between. CDR3 length equals 14 residues. In its sample, this clonotype was seen a few times. The antigen is undetermined. Sample time point: persistent/refractory GD, antithyroid drugs over 5 years with positive TRAb. RNA isolated from PBMCs was used to make the TCR library. EDTA tubes were used for drawing around 9 milliliters of peripheral blood. This specimen was peripheral blood mononuclear cells (PBMCs), taken when the disease was refractory, from a patient treated with antithyroid drugs. This clonotype was sampled from a female donor with Graves disease. V and J are TRBV12-5 and TRBJ1-1; D is unresolved. CDR3 protein: CASTFTDYNTEAFF. CDR3 DNA sequence: TGTGCTAGTACTTTTACGGATTACAACACTGAAGCTTTCTTT.